The clone carrying this T cell receptor beta chain was counted only a few times. In the original workflow: Reference gene primer amplification gave nucleated cell count estimates. Measured with immunoSEQ multiplex PCR; TCRdb has only the in-frame clones, and not every one. V and J calls plus clone size are reproduced from that table; the DNA served to infer D and trimming. This sample yields 250,000 to 400,000 clones, of which around 90% are seen a single time; roughly 2.9% belongs to the top ten. The source of the sample is a study of blood T cell repertoires in COVID-19. Sequenced sample: peripheral blood. The TCR originated in a woman aged 30 to 39 with COVID-19, enrolled during active disease.

The CDR3 bases are TGTGCCAGCAGTGACCAACTAGCGGGAGATGAGCAGTTCTTC. Residues: CASSDQLAGDEQFF. The chain links TRBV2 to TRBJ2-1; 11 bases map to TRBD2. After removal of 3 bases from V and 8 bases from J, the junction contained 3 bases not matched to a gene. Per the germline V gene, CDR1 is SNHLY and CDR2 is FYNNEI. CDR3 length: 14 amino acids.